These T cell receptor beta chains were read from a single sample in a study of blood T cell repertoires in COVID-19. TCRdb keeps only in-frame clones here, not all; method: immunoSEQ multiplex PCR. The sample consists of about 190,000 clones, approximately 79% of them appearing once. Sequences were obtained from peripheral blood. The receptors were gathered from a woman aged 45-60 years with acute or convalescent COVID-19. CDR3s include the opening cysteine and the closing phenylalanine or tryptophan. The D gene is left open where the match is weak. Size is stated for part of the rows, as once, few or many counts, or as a class when the clone is expanded.

size: .
J: TRBJ1-2
V: TRBV6-5
D: .
DNA: TGTGCCAGCATAGGGGGTCTGGGCGGCTACACCTTC
CDR3: CASIGGLGGYTF

size: once
J: TRBJ1-2
V: TRBV9
D: TRBD1
DNA: TGTGCCAGCAGAAATACAGGGGCCGCTGGCTACACCTTC
CDR3: CASRNTGAAGYTF

size: .
J: TRBJ1-2
V: TRBV5-5
D: .
DNA: TGTGCCAGCAGCCTCTTAGAAGGCTACACCTTC
CDR3: CASSLLEGYTF

size: .
J: TRBJ1-1
V: TRBV27
D: .
DNA: TGTGCCAGCAGTTTCTCGGGTACATTGAACACTGAAGCTTTCTTT
CDR3: CASSFSGTLNTEAFF

size: .
J: TRBJ1-2
V: TRBV3-1/TRBV3-2
D: .
DNA: TGTGCCAGCAGCCAAGAGGGACTTTCGGGCTACACCTTC
CDR3: CASSQEGLSGYTF

size: .
J: TRBJ2-7
V: TRBV19
D: TRBD1
DNA: TGTGCCAGTAGCCCCTTTAAGGGACAGGGAGCATACGAGCAGTACTTC
CDR3: CASSPFKGQGAYEQYF

size: .
J: TRBJ1-3
V: TRBV3-1/TRBV3-2
D: .
DNA: TGTGCCAGCAGCCGGGCCTCTGGAAACACCATATATTTT
CDR3: CASSRASGNTIYF

size: .
J: TRBJ2-7
V: TRBV28
D: TRBD2
DNA: TGTGCCAGCAGTTTGTCCGGGACTATCAGTACAGAGCAGTACTTC
CDR3: CASSLSGTISTEQYF

size: .
J: TRBJ2-1
V: TRBV10-3
D: TRBD2
DNA: TGTGCCATCAGTGGGATGGCGGGAGTAGGAAATGAGCAGTTCTTC
CDR3: CAISGMAGVGNEQFF

size: once
J: TRBJ1-6
V: TRBV6-4
D: TRBD1
DNA: TGTGCCAGCAGTGAAGGACAGGGGAGCTCCTATAATTCACCCCTCCACTTT
CDR3: CASSEGQGSSYNSPLHF

size: .
J: TRBJ2-7
V: TRBV27
D: .
DNA: TGTGCCAGCAGTTTGAATTCCGGTCCCTACGAGCAGTACTTC
CDR3: CASSLNSGPYEQYF

size: .
J: TRBJ1-6
V: TRBV21-1
D: .
DNA: TGTGCCAGCGGTTGGAACAGGAATTATAATTCACCCCTCCACTTT
CDR3: CASGWNRNYNSPLHF

size: .
J: TRBJ1-3
V: TRBV7-2
D: .
DNA: TGTGCCAGCAGCTTGGGCGCCGGGAGCTCTGGAAACACCATATATTTT
CDR3: CASSLGAGSSGNTIYF

size: once
J: TRBJ2-3
V: TRBV5-6
D: .
DNA: TGTGCCAGCAGCTTGAGCAGGCAAAGAACAGATACGCAGTATTTT
CDR3: CASSLSRQRTDTQYF

size: once
J: TRBJ2-7
V: TRBV11-2
D: TRBD2
DNA: TGTGCCAGCAGCATTACTAGCGGGGGGTCCTCCTACGAGCAGTACTTC
CDR3: CASSITSGGSSYEQYF

size: once
J: TRBJ1-1
V: TRBV5-1
D: .
DNA: TGCGCCAGCAGCCAGGGCCGGGCCAACACTGAAGCTTTCTTT
CDR3: CASSQGRANTEAFF

size: .
J: TRBJ1-2
V: TRBV6-5
D: TRBD1
DNA: TGTGCCAGCAGGGGGACAGGGGTAGCCTATGGCTACACCTTC
CDR3: CASRGTGVAYGYTF

size: .
J: TRBJ1-3
V: TRBV21-1
D: .
DNA: TGTGCCAGCATCCAGGGTGGGGTCACCTTCTCTGGAAACACCATATATTTT
CDR3: CASIQGGVTFSGNTIYF

size: .
J: TRBJ1-6
V: TRBV3-1/TRBV3-2
D: .
DNA: TGTGCCAGCAGCCCCGCGATTTCCTATAATTCACCCCTCCACTTT
CDR3: CASSPAISYNSPLHF

size: .
J: TRBJ2-5
V: TRBV18
D: .
DNA: TGTGCCAGCTCACAACAGGAGGGAGAGACCCAGTACTTC
CDR3: CASSQQEGETQYF

size: .
J: TRBJ1-2
V: TRBV5-1
D: .
DNA: TGCGCCAGCAGCTTAACAGGAGCCTATGGCTACACCTTC
CDR3: CASSLTGAYGYTF

size: once
J: TRBJ2-1
V: TRBV19
D: TRBD2
DNA: TGTGCCAGTAGTATAATCGGACTAGCGGGGGGGCATGAGCAGTTCTTC
CDR3: CASSIIGLAGGHEQFF

size: .
J: TRBJ1-2
V: TRBV5-4
D: TRBD1
DNA: TGTGCCAGCAGCTTGCCCACAGGGGGCGTCCATGGCTACACCTTC
CDR3: CASSLPTGGVHGYTF

size: .
J: TRBJ2-5
V: TRBV10-3
D: TRBD2
DNA: TGTGCCATCAGTGGTGGGCTAGCGGGAGGGAAGGGAGAGACCCAGTACTTC
CDR3: CAISGGLAGGKGETQYF

size: .
J: TRBJ2-1
V: TRBV9
D: TRBD2
DNA: TGTGCCAGCAGCGGACGGACTAGCGGGGGGGCCAATGAGCAGTTCTTC
CDR3: CASSGRTSGGANEQFF

size: .
J: TRBJ2-3
V: TRBV7-8
D: TRBD2
DNA: TGTGCCAGTCACCGGGGGGGATCAATCACAGATACGCAGTATTTT
CDR3: CASHRGGSITDTQYF

size: few
J: TRBJ2-7
V: TRBV7-8
D: TRBD2
DNA: TGTGCCAGCAGCCGCTACCTTAGCGGTATCTCGGGGGGCGAGCAGTACTTC
CDR3: CASSRYLSGISGGEQYF

size: .
J: TRBJ2-2
V: TRBV5-1
D: .
DNA: TGCGCCAGCAGAAGTCAGACTGACACCGGGGAGCTGTTTTTT
CDR3: CASRSQTDTGELFF

size: .
J: TRBJ1-2
V: TRBV3-1/TRBV3-2
D: .
DNA: TGTGCCAGCAGCCAATTTGGGGCGCGGTACACCTTC
CDR3: CASSQFGARYTF

size: many
J: TRBJ2-2
V: TRBV4-3
D: TRBD1
DNA: TGCGCCAGCAGCCAAGATGTGGCAGGGGGTTACACCGGGGAGCTGTTTTTT
CDR3: CASSQDVAGGYTGELFF

size: .
J: TRBJ1-6
V: TRBV7-2
D: TRBD1
DNA: TGTGCCAGCAGCTTAGTGGGACAGGGGGTTTCACCCCTCCACTTT
CDR3: CASSLVGQGVSPLHF

size: few
J: TRBJ1-3
V: TRBV9
D: .
DNA: TGTGCCAGCAGCGTAGCCCCCAGGGCAATGGACACCATATATTTT
CDR3: CASSVAPRAMDTIYF

size: .
J: TRBJ1-2
V: TRBV29-1
D: .
DNA: TGCAGCGTTGAAGATCGACGGGTCCACTATGGCTACACCTTC
CDR3: CSVEDRRVHYGYTF

size: .
J: TRBJ1-6
V: TRBV28
D: TRBD1
DNA: TGTGCCAGCAGTTCCACAGGGGGGGAGTCACCCCTCCACTTT
CDR3: CASSSTGGESPLHF

size: .
J: TRBJ2-1
V: TRBV18
D: .
DNA: TGTGCCAGCTCACCCGGAGTAGACGAGATCCCCTACAATGAGCAGTTCTTC
CDR3: CASSPGVDEIPYNEQFF

size: .
J: TRBJ1-5
V: TRBV5-1
D: TRBD1
DNA: TGCGCCAGCAGCTTATCGGGGACAGGGGATCAGCCCCAGCATTTT
CDR3: CASSLSGTGDQPQHF

size: .
J: TRBJ2-7
V: TRBV19
D: .
DNA: TGTGCCAGTAGTATAAGGGGCTACGAGCAGTACTTC
CDR3: CASSIRGYEQYF

size: .
J: TRBJ2-1
V: TRBV7-8
D: TRBD2
DNA: TGTGCCAGCAGCCCTGGACTAGTCTTACGCTCCTACAATGAGCAGTTCTTC
CDR3: CASSPGLVLRSYNEQFF

size: .
J: TRBJ1-2
V: TRBV27
D: .
DNA: TGTGCCAGCTTTTCGCGCTACTATGGCTACACCTTC
CDR3: CASFSRYYGYTF

size: .
J: TRBJ1-4
V: TRBV7-2
D: TRBD1
DNA: TGTGCCAGCAGCTGGGACAGGGGGCTCCTACCTGACAAACTGTTTTTT
CDR3: CASSWDRGLLPDKLFF

size: .
J: TRBJ1-1
V: TRBV5-4
D: TRBD1
DNA: TGTGCCAGCAGGCAGACAGGGGGGAACACTGAAGCTTTCTTT
CDR3: CASRQTGGNTEAFF

size: .
J: TRBJ2-3
V: TRBV20-1
D: TRBD2
DNA: TGCAGTGCTAGTCCATCGACTAGCGGTCGCCAAGATACGCAGTATTTT
CDR3: CSASPSTSGRQDTQYF

size: .
J: TRBJ1-4
V: TRBV20-1
D: .
DNA: TGCAGTGCTAGTGATCAGGGTATAACTAATGAAAAACTGTTTTTT
CDR3: CSASDQGITNEKLFF

size: .
J: TRBJ1-1
V: TRBV7-2
D: .
DNA: TGTGCCAGCAGCTTAGCGATAGGGGGCACTGAAGCTTTCTTT
CDR3: CASSLAIGGTEAFF

size: .
J: TRBJ1-3
V: TRBV5-6
D: .
DNA: TGTGCCAGCAGCTTGGCCCGTCAGGGCGGAAACACCATATATTTT
CDR3: CASSLARQGGNTIYF

size: .
J: TRBJ1-1
V: TRBV3-1/TRBV3-2
D: .
DNA: TGTGCCAGCAGCCAAGAGGTTCAGGGCACGAGGAACACTGAAGCTTTCTTT
CDR3: CASSQEVQGTRNTEAFF

size: .
J: TRBJ2-3
V: TRBV10-1
D: TRBD1
DNA: TGCGCCAGCAGTGAGGGGTACAGGGGGCAACGCACAGATACGCAGTATTTT
CDR3: CASSEGYRGQRTDTQYF

size: .
J: TRBJ1-1
V: TRBV7-8
D: .
DNA: TGTGCCAGCAGCTTAGCGGCGGTAATGAACACTGAAGCTTTCTTT
CDR3: CASSLAAVMNTEAFF

size: .
J: TRBJ2-1
V: TRBV5-1
D: .
DNA: TGCGCCAGCAGCTTGGACTACTACAATGAGCAGTTCTTC
CDR3: CASSLDYYNEQFF

size: few
J: TRBJ2-7
V: TRBV5-1
D: .
DNA: TGCGCCAGCAGCTTGAAAGGGACTGACGCCCTAGCCTACGAGCAGTACTTC
CDR3: CASSLKGTDALAYEQYF

size: .
J: TRBJ1-5
V: TRBV4-1
D: .
DNA: TGCGCCAGCAGCCAAGCCGTCGGGGGGCGGTTGGATAGCAATCAGCCCCAGCATTTT
CDR3: CASSQAVGGRLDSNQPQHF

size: .
J: TRBJ1-1
V: TRBV7-8
D: .
DNA: TGTGCCAGCCAAGCCGATCCCTCGGTCACTGAAGCTTTCTTT
CDR3: CASQADPSVTEAFF

size: .
J: TRBJ1-5
V: TRBV5-1
D: .
DNA: TGCGCCAGCAGCTTGGACGGTCAGCCCCAGCATTTT
CDR3: CASSLDGQPQHF